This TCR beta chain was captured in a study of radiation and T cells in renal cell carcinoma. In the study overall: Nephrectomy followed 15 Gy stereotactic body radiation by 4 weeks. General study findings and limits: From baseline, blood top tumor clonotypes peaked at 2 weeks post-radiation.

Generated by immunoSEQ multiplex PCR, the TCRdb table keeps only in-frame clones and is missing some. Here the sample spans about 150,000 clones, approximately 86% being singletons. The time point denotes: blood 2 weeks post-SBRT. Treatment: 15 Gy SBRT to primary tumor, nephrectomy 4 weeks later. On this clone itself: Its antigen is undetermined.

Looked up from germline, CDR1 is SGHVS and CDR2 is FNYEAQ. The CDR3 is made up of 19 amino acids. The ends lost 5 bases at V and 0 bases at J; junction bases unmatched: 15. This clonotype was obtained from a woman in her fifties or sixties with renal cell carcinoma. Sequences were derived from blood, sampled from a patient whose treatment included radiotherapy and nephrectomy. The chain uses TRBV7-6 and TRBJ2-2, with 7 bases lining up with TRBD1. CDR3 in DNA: TGTGCCAGCAGCCTGACGACAGGGTCCTACTCCCCGAACACCGGGGAGCTGTTTTTT. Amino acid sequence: CASSLTTGSYSPNTGELFF. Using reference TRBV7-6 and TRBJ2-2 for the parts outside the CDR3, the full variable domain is GAGVSQSPRYKVTKRGQDVALRCDPISGHVSLYWYRQALGQGPEFLTYFNYEAQQDKSGLPNDRFSAERPEGSISTLTIQRTEQRDSAMYRCASSLTTGSYSPNTGELFFGEGSRLTVL.